These 3 T cell receptor beta chains originate from one sample sequenced in a study of T cell responses to AZD1222 COVID-19 vaccine (dated by TCRdb to the early 2020s). Library prep was done by the immunoSEQ multiplex PCR assay. TCRdb took over this immuneACCESS table, retaining in-frame rearrangements with V and J assigned. Such tables are incomplete; in checked studies, under half of the missing clones stem from an unresolved V gene, and the remainder is unexplained. Here the sample has about 93,000 clones; around 92% occur a single time. The ten most abundant clones make up around 2.8% of the sample. What this sample's time point label stands for: baseline before first vaccination. The treatment or condition label of this sample denotes: meningococcal conjugate vaccine given as trial control. Sequenced here: peripheral blood, sampled on day 0 of MenACWY control vaccination. These receptors all come from an adult in good health.

The CDR3 nucleotides read TGTGCCAGCAGCTTCCAGGCAGAACAATTCAATCAGCCCCAGCATTTT. Translation: CASSFQAEQFNQPQHF. The V gene is TRBV5-6, the J gene TRBJ1-5; D unresolved. Germline V gene lookup returns CDR1 SGHDT and CDR2 YYEEEE. V lost 2 bases and J lost 3, with 15 bases in between. CDR3 length equals 16 residues.

The chain uses TRBV28 and TRBJ1-1; a possible D gene is TRBD1 (6 bases). V dropped 7 bases and J dropped 0 bases, with 12 bases sitting between them. This CDR3 has 14 residues. Germline V CDR1 and CDR2: MDHEN, SYDVKM. The DNA of the CDR3 is TGTGCCAGCACCTCGGGGGCAGTGAACACTGAAGCTTTCTTT. Translated: CASTSGAVNTEAFF.

V is TRBV4-2 and J is TRBJ1-1; no firm D call. V lost 0 bases and J lost 7, with 15 bases in between. The CDR3 covers 15 residues. The germline V gene encodes CDR1 LGHNA and CDR2 YNFKEQ. CDR3 in DNA: TGTGCCAGCAGCCAAGATTGGGGAGCGGGTGGTGAAGCTTTCTTT. This gives the protein CASSQDWGAGGEAFF.